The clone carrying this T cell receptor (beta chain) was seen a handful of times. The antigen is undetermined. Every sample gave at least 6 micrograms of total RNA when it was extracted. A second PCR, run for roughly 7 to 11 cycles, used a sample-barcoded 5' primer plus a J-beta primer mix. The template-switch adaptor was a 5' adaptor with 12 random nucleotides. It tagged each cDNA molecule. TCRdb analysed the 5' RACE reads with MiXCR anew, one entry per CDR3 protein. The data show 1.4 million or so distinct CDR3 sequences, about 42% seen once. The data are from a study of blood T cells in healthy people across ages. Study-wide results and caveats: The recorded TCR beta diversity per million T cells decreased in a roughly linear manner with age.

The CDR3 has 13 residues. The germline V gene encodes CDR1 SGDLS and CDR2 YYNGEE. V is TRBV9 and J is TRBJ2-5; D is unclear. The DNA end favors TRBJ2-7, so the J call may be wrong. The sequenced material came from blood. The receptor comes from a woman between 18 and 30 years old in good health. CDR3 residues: CASSRSQASEQYF. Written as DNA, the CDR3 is TGTGCCAGCAGCCGATCGCAGGCCTCCGAGCAGTACTTC.